The 25 T cell receptor beta chains below were found in one sample sequenced in a study of blood T cell repertoires in COVID-19. Some clones are missing from TCRdb's copy, which holds only in-frame ones; the method was immunoSEQ multiplex PCR. Here the sample spans around 230,000 clones, around 89% being singletons. Sequences were obtained from PBMCs or T cells enriched from blood (not recorded which). Receptors originate from a middle-aged woman with acute COVID-19.

The chain has TRBV18 and TRBJ1-2, with D unclear. V was trimmed by 4 bases and J by 8 bases, leaving 11 bases between them. CDR3 length: 12 amino acids. Germline V gene sequence: CDR1 KGHSH, CDR2 LQKENI. The CDR3 reads CASSRSQKGYTF. The CDR3, as DNA: TGTGCCAGCTCACGTTCACAGAAGGGCTACACCTTC.

The chain employs TRBV11-3 and TRBJ2-5; maybe TRBD2 (6 bases). This CDR3 has 13 amino acids. Per the germline V gene, CDR1 is SGHNT and CDR2 is YENEEA. V was clipped by 2 bases and J by 9 bases, with 13 bases between them. The CDR3 loop reads CASSLTRERPQYF. The CDR3, as DNA: TGTGCCAGCAGCTTAACACGGGAGAGGCCCCAGTACTTC.

This clone was recorded once. The chain links TRBV6-1 to TRBJ1-3; 7 bases are a match to TRBD1. J lost 4 bases, V lost 3 bases, and 9 bases had no gene match. The CDR3 contains 16 residues. In germline, CDR1 is MNHNS, CDR2 SASEGT. The CDR3 sequence is CASSDGAGGSGNTIYF. CDR3 bases: TGTGCCAGCAGTGATGGGGCAGGGGGATCCGGAAACACCATATATTTT.

This clone turned up a few times. Other DNA sequences within the sample encode an identical CDR3. The rearrangement joins TRBV7-9 to TRBJ2-3; 8 nucleotides agree with TRBD2. Germline assignment: CDR1 SEHNR and CDR2 FQNEAQ (reference sequence). V shed 5 bases, J shed 0 bases, and the junction held 4 bases outside the gene matches. CDR3 length: 15 amino acids. Here the CDR3 DNA reads TGTGCCAGCAGCACACTAGCGGCTAGCACAGATACGCAGTATTTT. Translating gives CASSTLAASTDTQYF.

The V and J genes are TRBV19 and TRBJ2-1; D perhaps matches TRBD2 (6 bases). V lost 5 bases to trimming and J lost 7 bases, with 18 bases between them. Germline values: CDR1 LNHDA, CDR2 SQIVND (reference sequence). This CDR3 is built from 15 residues. The CDR3 nucleotides read TGTGCCAGTAGTCCCACTAGCCTTAGAGGGAATGAGCAGTTCTTC. It translates to CASSPTSLRGNEQFF.

This chain joins TRBV7-8 and TRBJ2-7; 7 bases fit TRBD2. The junction had 7 bases not matched to a gene; V was cut back by 5 bases and J by 6 bases. This CDR3 is 13 amino acids long. From germline, CDR1 is SGHVS and CDR2 FQNEAQ. The CDR3 sequence: CASSQGGETEQYV. In nucleotides, the CDR3 is TGTGCCAGCAGCCAGGGAGGGGAGACCGAGCAGTACGTC.

The CDR3 loop reads CASSTWGVTPGAEAFF. CDR3 nucleotides: TGTGCCAGCAGTACCTGGGGGGTAACTCCGGGGGCTGAAGCTTTCTTT. V and J are TRBV28 and TRBJ1-1; D is perhaps TRBD1 (5 bases). This CDR3 is built from 16 residues. The V end lost 5 bases, the J end lost 6 bases, and 22 bases lay between the germline ends. Germline CDR1 is MDHEN and CDR2 is SYDVKM.

The CDR3, as DNA: TGTGCCAGCAGCTCGCAGTGGGGCGCGAACACTGAAGCTTTCTTT. This codes for CASSSQWGANTEAFF. The chain carries TRBV7-2 and TRBJ1-1, with D perhaps matching TRBD1 (5 bases). The CDR3 runs 15 residues. With 4 bases removed from V and 1 base from J, the gap between germline ends came to 13 bases. Germline loops: CDR1 SGHTA, CDR2 FQGNSA.

This chain uses TRBV3-1 (or the pseudogene TRBV3-2) with TRBJ2-1; tentatively, D is TRBD1 (5 bases). This CDR3 has 16 amino acids. Germline CDR1 reads LGHDT; CDR2 reads YNNKEL (reference sequence). With 1 base removed from V and 2 bases from J, the gap between germline ends came to 12 bases. In DNA form, the CDR3 reads TGTGCCAGCAGCCAAGCCTTGGGGCTAGCCTACAATGAGCAGTTCTTC. It codes for CASSQALGLAYNEQFF.

In its sample, this clone was seen once. The chain joins TRBV19 to TRBJ2-5, with D perhaps matching TRBD1 (6 bases). The CDR3 has 13 amino acids. Germline CDR1 is LNHDA and CDR2 is SQIVND (reference sequence). Trimming took off 4 bases at V and 5 bases at J, with 11 bases between the two ends. The CDR3 nucleotides are TGTGCCAGTAGTAAAAACAGGGACGAGACCCAGTACTTC. Amino acids: CASSKNRDETQYF.

This clone appeared once. The rearrangement links TRBV2 to TRBJ1-6; D may be TRBD1 (5 bases). This CDR3 has 15 residues. CDR1 and CDR2 (germline): SNHLY, FYNNEI. Trimming left V 6 bases short and J 0 bases short, with 9 bases between. The CDR3 DNA reads as TGTGCCAGCAGGAGAGACAGCTCCTATAATTCACCCCTCCACTTT. As protein: CASRRDSSYNSPLHF.

The chain employs TRBV25-1 and TRBJ1-2; D might be TRBD1 (6 bases). The CDR3 runs 13 residues. The germline gives CDR1 MGHDK, CDR2 SYGVNS. V gave up 1 base and J gave up 4 bases, with 7 bases separating them. The CDR3 reads CASSESQGYGYTF. CDR3 DNA: TGTGCCAGCAGTGAATCACAGGGCTATGGCTACACCTTC.

The rearrangement uses TRBV10-3 and TRBJ2-7, with 7 bases that match TRBD1. The trim removed 6 bases at V and 2 bases at J, leaving 7 bases unmatched. CDR1 and CDR2 (germline): ENHRY, SYGVKD. This CDR3 comprises 14 residues. The CDR3 coding sequence is TGTGCCATCAGGACAGGGAGCCCGACCTACGAGCAGTACTTC. It yields the protein CAIRTGSPTYEQYF.

The chain is built from TRBV2 and TRBJ2-1; 10 bases are shared with TRBD2. CDR1 and CDR2 from the germline V gene are SNHLY and FYNNEI. J gave up 5 bases and V 5 bases, and 9 bases lay outside the gene matches. The CDR3 has 16 residues. DNA of the CDR3: TGTGCCAGCAGTACGGCTAGCGGGAGCCCCCACAATGAGCAGTTCTTC. This encodes CASSTASGSPHNEQFF. The entire variable domain, with the rest obtained from reference TRBV2 and TRBJ2-1, is as follows: EPEVTQTPSHQVTQMGQEVILRCVPISNHLYFYWYRQILGQKVEFLVSFYNNEISEKSEIFDDQFSVERPDGSNFTLKIRSTKLEDSAMYFCASSTASGSPHNEQFFGPGTRLTVL.

Details on this clone: The junction departs from the called germline gene at one end, perhaps through a read error. J is TRBJ1-2 and V is TRBV3-1 (or the pseudogene TRBV3-2); D call uncertain. The CDR3 consists of 13 residues. The germline gives CDR1 LGHDT, CDR2 YNNKEL (reference sequence). In nucleotides, the CDR3 is TGTGCCAGCAGTCAAGCAGCTAACTATGGCTACACCTTC. It yields the protein CASSQAANYGYTF.

This chain connects TRBV18 to TRBJ2-3; 8 nucleotides align to TRBD2. The CDR3 totals 16 residues. Germline assignment: CDR1 KGHSH and CDR2 LQKENI. After removal of 0 bases from V and 0 bases from J, the junction contained 2 bases not matched to a gene. Here the CDR3 reads CASSPPSGGSTDTQYF. DNA of the CDR3: TGTGCCAGCTCACCACCCAGCGGGGGTAGCACAGATACGCAGTATTTT.

The chain recombines TRBV6-4 with TRBJ2-3; 13 bases align to TRBD2. The germline V gene has CDR1 MRHNA and CDR2 SNTAGT. V lost 2 bases, J lost 6 bases, and 2 bases stayed unmatched. This CDR3 has 15 amino acids. CDR3 residues: CASSDTSGRADTQYF. Here the CDR3 DNA reads TGTGCCAGCAGTGACACTAGCGGGAGGGCCGATACGCAGTATTTT.

This chain connects TRBV29-1 to TRBJ2-2; TRBD1 might be the D (6 bases). The CDR3 runs 14 residues. Germline lookup yields CDR1 SQVTM and CDR2 ANQGSEA. V was cut by 5 bases and J by 3 bases, with 13 bases left in between. CDR3 amino acids: CSVSQGSDTGELFF. Here the CDR3 DNA reads TGCAGCGTTAGCCAGGGGTCTGACACCGGGGAGCTGTTTTTT.

This chain links TRBV24-1 with TRBJ2-1; D is ambiguous. Germline values: CDR1 KGHDR, CDR2 SFDVKD. The V end lost 1 base, the J end lost 7 bases, and 4 bases lay between the germline ends. The CDR3 consists of 12 residues. This CDR3 reads CATSDLLNEQFF. Here the CDR3 DNA reads TGTGCCACCAGTGATTTACTAAATGAGCAGTTCTTC.

This clone was seen only once. The chain joins TRBV4-3 to TRBJ2-1; 7 nucleotides agree with TRBD2. The CDR3 contains 14 residues. V lost 0 bases and J lost 8; bases outside the gene matches: 4. CDR1 is LGHNA, CDR2 YSLEER, per germline. The CDR3 loop is CASSQERELDEQFF. CDR3 coding DNA: TGCGCCAGCAGCCAAGAGCGGGAGTTGGATGAGCAGTTCTTC.

The rearrangement links TRBV9 to TRBJ1-1, with 9 bases that match TRBD1. V shed 4 bases, J shed 6 bases, and the junction held 10 bases outside the gene matches. Germline lookup yields CDR1 SGDLS and CDR2 YYNGEE. This CDR3 is 15 amino acids long. The CDR3 spells CASSTGTGLASEAFF. The CDR3, as DNA: TGTGCCAGCAGCACAGGGACAGGGTTAGCCTCTGAAGCTTTCTTT.

This clone showed up just once. This sequence joins TRBV28 and TRBJ2-5; 7 nucleotides align to TRBD1. Per germline, CDR1 MDHEN and CDR2 SYDVKM. Trimming removed 6 bases from V and 5 bases from J; junction bases left unmatched: 18. The CDR3 extends over 17 amino acids. The chain's CDR3 is CASRKHPYRGVDETQYF. The CDR3 DNA is TGTGCCAGCAGGAAACACCCTTACAGGGGAGTAGATGAGACCCAGTACTTC.

The chain is built from TRBV10-3 and TRBJ2-1; D call uncertain. Germline V gene lookup returns CDR1 ENHRY and CDR2 SYGVKD. The CDR3 runs to 13 residues. Deletions cut 4 bases from V and 8 bases from J, with 12 bases between. CDR3: CAISALERDEQFF. CDR3 bases: TGTGCCATCAGTGCCCTAGAACGGGATGAGCAGTTCTTC.

This chain connects TRBV9 to TRBJ2-7; D possibly corresponds to TRBD2 (5 bases). Per germline, CDR1 SGDLS and CDR2 YYNGEE. CDR3 length equals 18 residues. V was pared by 1 base and J by 0 bases, with 20 bases between. Here the CDR3 reads CASSVSRGRSLSSYEQYV. The CDR3 DNA is TGTGCCAGCAGCGTAAGTCGAGGGCGAAGCCTAAGCTCCTACGAGCAGTACGTC.

This clone was seen a few times. The chain couples TRBV2 to TRBJ2-7; 13 bases map to TRBD2. With V trimmed by 6 bases and J by 0 bases, 14 bases remained unmatched. This CDR3 has 19 amino acids. Germline V gene sequence: CDR1 SNHLY, CDR2 FYNNEI. The CDR3 DNA sequence: TGTGCCAGCAGGGCTGGGACTAGCGGGGCCCAAGGACCCTCCTACGAGCAGTACTTC. Translated, it gives CASRAGTSGAQGPSYEQYF. Drawing the rest from reference TRBV2 and TRBJ2-7, the complete variable domain is EPEVTQTPSHQVTQMGQEVILRCVPISNHLYFYWYRQILGQKVEFLVSFYNNEISEKSEIFDDQFSVERPDGSNFTLKIRSTKLEDSAMYFCASRAGTSGAQGPSYEQYFGPGTRLTVT.